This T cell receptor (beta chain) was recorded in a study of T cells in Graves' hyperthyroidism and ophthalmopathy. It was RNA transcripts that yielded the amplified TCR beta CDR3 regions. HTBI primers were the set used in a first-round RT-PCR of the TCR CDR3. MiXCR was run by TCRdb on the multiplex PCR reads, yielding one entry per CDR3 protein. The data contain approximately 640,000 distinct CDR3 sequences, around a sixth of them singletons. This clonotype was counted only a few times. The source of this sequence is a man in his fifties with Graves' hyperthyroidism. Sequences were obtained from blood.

CDR3 region: CASSPLRRGEQFF. The CDR3 DNA sequence: TGTGCCAGCAGCCCCCTCCGGCGGGGTGAGCAGTTCTTC. The V and J genes are TRBV7-2 and TRBJ2-1; weak D call: TRBD2 (6 bases). Trimming removed 5 bases from V and 9 bases from J, with 14 bases in between. Germline CDR1 is SGHTA and CDR2 is FQGNSA. This CDR3 region has 13 residues.